This T cell receptor beta chain was profiled in a study of CD4 T cells in relation to SARS-CoV-2 and coronaviruses (dated by TCRdb to the early 2020s). Turning to the overall study: In the ViraFEST assay, PBMCs were cultured with antigen for approximately eleven days, after which TCR beta CDR3s were sequenced to identify clonal expansions specific to the antigen. An HIV-1 Nef peptide pool or a culture without peptide was used as the negative reference condition. Patient-derived lymphoblastoid cell lines were used to map the HLA restriction of shared crossreactive spike epitopes. At the level of individual TCR clonotypes, the study measured memory CD4+ T cell crossreactivity between SARS-CoV-2 spike protein and common cold coronavirus spike proteins. The Adaptive Biotechnologies TCR-sequencing kit was used to sequence samples from a few pre-COVID donors and the naive versus memory experiments, whereas other data were Illumina-based. Expansion assays from other donors in the study were sequenced with a different, Illumina-based TCR-beta assay.

What the research found in general, with its limitations: Crossreactive clones showed significantly weaker SARS-CoV-2-driven expansion than monoreactive clones, consistent with antigenic imprinting. Small numbers of patients and of tested TCRs limited the study. Since the crossreactivity analysis centred on spike protein, crossreactivity against other viral proteins was not assessed. No donor contributed both pre-pandemic and post-infection samples, which limited tracing the source of pre-existing responses. In approximately 60% of donors, memory CD4+ clonotypes turned up that crossrecognized SARS-CoV-2 and at least one common cold coronavirus spike.

CD4+ T cells from unexposed donors were collected before the COVID-19 pandemic (2011-2018). The EasySep CD4+ T cell isolation kit was used to isolate CD4+ T cells once the cultures had run for approximately ten days. As far as cell numbers permitted, CD4+ T cells from unexposed donors were tested for reactivity against SARS-CoV-2 S and N as well as four spike pools from common cold coronaviruses. PBMCs were cultured at 1.5 million to 2 million per well in IMDM supplemented with roughly 5% human AB serum and about 9.6 IU/ml IL-2. Half of the culture medium was replaced with fresh IL-2-containing medium on days 3 and 7. In general, triplicate replicate wells were used for every peptide culture condition. The leukapheresis product used for the unexposed donors was purchased from a commercial source. Ficoll-Paque PLUS gradient centrifugation was used to isolate PBMCs from either whole blood or leukapheresis product. The PBMCs went either fresh into the expansion assay or into cryopreservation at -140 degrees C. The QIAamp Micro DNA Kit was used to extract genomic DNA from the CD4+ T cells.

Library preparation was by the immunoSEQ multiplex PCR assay. As for how the authors treated the data: During preprocessing, nonproductive sequences were discarded, as were any CDR3s that did not begin with C, did not end with F or W, or were shorter than 7 amino acids. The MANAFEST web app was used to call antigen-specific clonotypes on the basis of expansion compared with the reference and with other culture wells. A clone was considered positive if the clone showed significant expansion compared with the reference culture in 2 of 3 replicate wells at an FDR below 0.05. Positive clones also required significant expansion versus all other tandem wells and an odds ratio above 5. After three terminal residues were trimmed from each end, CDR3 homology was quantified as pairwise Levenshtein distance using the stringdist R package. Drawn from immuneACCESS, this table holds only the in-frame rearrangements with V and J called that TCRdb kept. Clones are partly lost; checked studies trace under half to an unresolved V gene and leave the rest unexplained. V and J calls and clone size come straight from that table; D and trimming were deduced from the DNA. The sample profile shows 13,000 or so clones; 69% of them were found once. Over 6.5% of the sample is taken by the ten largest.

About this clone itself: Its binding antigen is unknown. Per-base quality was not reported, and no clone a single base away is much larger than it.

The CDR3 starts with the cysteine, ends with the phenylalanine, and has 13 residues. Only the CDR3 DNA stays, 39 bases, in frame from base 1. V gives up 6 bases and J gives up 2 bases, and the segment between their germline ends measures 10 bases. CDR1 and CDR2, per the germline V gene, are SQVTM and ANQGSEA. The sequencing input was CD4+ T cells from PBMCs, cultured in vitro. In this chain, TRBV29-1 is recombined with TRBJ2-2, with the D gene call left open. The sequence came from a human donor in good health. The DNA sequence is TGCAGCGTGAAACCTTATAACACCGGGGAGCTGTTTTTT. This yields the protein CSVKPYNTGELFF.